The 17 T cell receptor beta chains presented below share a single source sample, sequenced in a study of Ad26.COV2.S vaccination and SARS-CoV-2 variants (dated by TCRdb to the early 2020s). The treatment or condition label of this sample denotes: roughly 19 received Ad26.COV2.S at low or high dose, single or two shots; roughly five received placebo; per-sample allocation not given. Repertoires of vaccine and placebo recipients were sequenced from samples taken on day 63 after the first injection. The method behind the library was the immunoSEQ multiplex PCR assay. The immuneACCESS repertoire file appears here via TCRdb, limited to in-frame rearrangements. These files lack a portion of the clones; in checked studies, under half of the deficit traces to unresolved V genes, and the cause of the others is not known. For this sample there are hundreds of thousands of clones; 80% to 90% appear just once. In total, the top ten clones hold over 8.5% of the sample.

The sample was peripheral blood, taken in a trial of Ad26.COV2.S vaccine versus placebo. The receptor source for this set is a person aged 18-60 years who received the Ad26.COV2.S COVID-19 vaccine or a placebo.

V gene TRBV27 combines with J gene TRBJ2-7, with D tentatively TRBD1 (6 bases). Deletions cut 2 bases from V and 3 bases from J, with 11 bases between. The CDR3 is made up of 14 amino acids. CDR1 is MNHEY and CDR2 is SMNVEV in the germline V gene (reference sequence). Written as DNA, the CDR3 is TGTGCCAGCAGTTTAGGCAGGGGTAACTACGAGCAGTACTTC. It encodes CASSLGRGNYEQYF.

The CDR3 DNA is TGTGCCAGCAGCTTAATGCCGAACACTGAAGCTTTCTTT. Amino acids: CASSLMPNTEAFF. V gene TRBV7-2 combines with J gene TRBJ1-1; the D is unclear. The CDR3 runs 13 residues. Germline V CDR1 and CDR2: SGHTA, FQGNSA. Trimming cost V 2 bases and J 1 base, with 5 bases left between them.

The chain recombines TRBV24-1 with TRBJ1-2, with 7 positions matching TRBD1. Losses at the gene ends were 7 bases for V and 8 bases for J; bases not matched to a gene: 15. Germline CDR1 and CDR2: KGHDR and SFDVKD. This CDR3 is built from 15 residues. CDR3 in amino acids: CATSDPWEGQEGYTF. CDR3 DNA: TGTGCCACCAGCGACCCCTGGGAAGGACAGGAAGGCTACACCTTC.

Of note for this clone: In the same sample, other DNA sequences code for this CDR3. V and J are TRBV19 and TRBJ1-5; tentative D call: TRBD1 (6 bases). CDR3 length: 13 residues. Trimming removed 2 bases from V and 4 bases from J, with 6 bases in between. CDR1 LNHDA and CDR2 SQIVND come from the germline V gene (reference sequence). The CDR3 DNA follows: TGTGCCAGTAGTATAAGGGGGAATCAGCCCCAGCATTTT. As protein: CASSIRGNQPQHF.

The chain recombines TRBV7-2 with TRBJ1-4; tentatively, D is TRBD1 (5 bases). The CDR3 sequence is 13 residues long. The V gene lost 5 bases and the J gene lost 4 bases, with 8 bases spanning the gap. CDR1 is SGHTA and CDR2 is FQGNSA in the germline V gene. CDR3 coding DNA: TGTGCCAGCAGCGAGCAGGGTAATGAAAAACTGTTTTTT. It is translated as CASSEQGNEKLFF.

The CDR3 DNA reads TGTGCCAGCAGTTATTCAGACAACTACGAGCAGTACTTC. Translation: CASSYSDNYEQYF. This sequence joins TRBV6-2 or TRBV6-3 and TRBJ2-7; D gene unclear. V lost 3 bases, J lost 3 bases, and 9 bases lay in between. Germline lookup yields CDR1 MNHEY and CDR2 SVGEGT. CDR3 size: 13 residues.

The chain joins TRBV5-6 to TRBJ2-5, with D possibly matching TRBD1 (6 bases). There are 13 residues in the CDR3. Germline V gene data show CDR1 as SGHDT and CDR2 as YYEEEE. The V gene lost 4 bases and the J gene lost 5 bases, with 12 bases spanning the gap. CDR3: CASSQGKVETQYF. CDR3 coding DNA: TGTGCCAGCAGCCAGGGGAAAGTTGAGACCCAGTACTTC.

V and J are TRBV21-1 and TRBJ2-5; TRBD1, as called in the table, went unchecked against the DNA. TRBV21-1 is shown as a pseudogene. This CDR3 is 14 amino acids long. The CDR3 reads CASSRKHQKETQYF. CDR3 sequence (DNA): TGTGCCAGCAGCAGAAAACATCAAAAAGAGACCCAGTACTTC.

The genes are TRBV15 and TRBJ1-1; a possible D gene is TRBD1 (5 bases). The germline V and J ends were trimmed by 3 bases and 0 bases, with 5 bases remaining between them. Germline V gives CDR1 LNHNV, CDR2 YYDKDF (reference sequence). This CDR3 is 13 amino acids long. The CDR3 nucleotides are TGTGCCACCAGCAGCAGGGTGAACACTGAAGCTTTCTTT. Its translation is CATSSRVNTEAFF.

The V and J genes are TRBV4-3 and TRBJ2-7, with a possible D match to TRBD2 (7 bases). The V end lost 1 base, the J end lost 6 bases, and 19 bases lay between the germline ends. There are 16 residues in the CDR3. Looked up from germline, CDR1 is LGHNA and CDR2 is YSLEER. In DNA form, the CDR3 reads TGCGCCAGCAGCCAAGGGGGGGGCTGGCAGGGAGGCGAGCAGTACTTC. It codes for CASSQGGGWQGGEQYF.

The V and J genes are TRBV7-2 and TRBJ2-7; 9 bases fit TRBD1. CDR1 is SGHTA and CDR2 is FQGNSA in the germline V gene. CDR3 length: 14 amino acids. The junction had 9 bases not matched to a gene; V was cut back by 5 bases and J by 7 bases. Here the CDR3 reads CASSHGGTGSEQYF. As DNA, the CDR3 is TGTGCCAGCAGCCATGGCGGGACAGGGAGTGAGCAGTACTTC.

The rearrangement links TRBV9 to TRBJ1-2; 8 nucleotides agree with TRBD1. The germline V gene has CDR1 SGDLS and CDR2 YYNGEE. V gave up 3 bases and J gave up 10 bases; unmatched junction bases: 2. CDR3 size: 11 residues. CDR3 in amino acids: CASSETGDYTF. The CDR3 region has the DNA TGTGCCAGCAGCGAGACAGGGGACTACACCTTC.

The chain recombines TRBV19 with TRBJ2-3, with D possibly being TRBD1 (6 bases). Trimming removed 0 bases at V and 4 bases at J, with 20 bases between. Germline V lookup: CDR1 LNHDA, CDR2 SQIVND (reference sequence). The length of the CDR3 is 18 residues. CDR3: CASSIDGARRGGADTQYF. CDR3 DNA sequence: TGTGCCAGTAGTATAGATGGAGCAAGAAGAGGGGGAGCAGATACGCAGTATTTT.

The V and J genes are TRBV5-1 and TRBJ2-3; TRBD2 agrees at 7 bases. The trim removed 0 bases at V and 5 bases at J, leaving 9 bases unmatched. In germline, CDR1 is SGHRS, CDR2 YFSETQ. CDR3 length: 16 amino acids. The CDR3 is CASSLGRGDQEDTQYF. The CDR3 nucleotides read TGCGCCAGCAGCTTGGGTCGGGGGGACCAAGAAGATACGCAGTATTTT.

CDR3 region: CASSLGTTNEQFF. CDR3 sequence (DNA): TGTGCCAGCAGCTTGGGGACTACCAATGAGCAGTTCTTC. The chain joins TRBV7-3 to TRBJ2-1, with 7 nucleotides matching TRBD2. This CDR3 comprises 13 residues. Germline V gene data show CDR1 as SGHTA and CDR2 as FQGTGA. J gave up 6 bases and V 3 bases, and 2 bases lay outside the gene matches.

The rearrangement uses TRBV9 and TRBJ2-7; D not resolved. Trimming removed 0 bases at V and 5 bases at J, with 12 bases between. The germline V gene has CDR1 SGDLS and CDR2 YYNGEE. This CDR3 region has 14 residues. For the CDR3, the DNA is TGTGCCAGCAGCGTAGACGGCCTAGGGAACGAGCAGTACTTC. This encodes CASSVDGLGNEQYF.

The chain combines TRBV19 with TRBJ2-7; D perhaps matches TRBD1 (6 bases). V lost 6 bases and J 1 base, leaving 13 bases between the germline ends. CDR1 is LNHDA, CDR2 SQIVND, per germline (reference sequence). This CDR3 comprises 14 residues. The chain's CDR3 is CASRVRTDSYEQYF. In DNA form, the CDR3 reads TGTGCCAGTAGGGTCCGGACAGATTCCTACGAGCAGTACTTC.